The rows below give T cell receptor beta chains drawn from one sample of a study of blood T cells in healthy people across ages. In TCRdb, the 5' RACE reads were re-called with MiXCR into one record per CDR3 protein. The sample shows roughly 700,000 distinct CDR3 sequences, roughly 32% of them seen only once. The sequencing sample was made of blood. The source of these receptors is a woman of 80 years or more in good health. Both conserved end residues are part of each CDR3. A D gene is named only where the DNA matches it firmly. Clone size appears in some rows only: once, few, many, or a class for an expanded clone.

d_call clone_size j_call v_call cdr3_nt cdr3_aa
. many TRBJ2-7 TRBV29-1 TGCAGCGTTGAAGAAGAGGACCAGTACTTC CSVEEEDQYF
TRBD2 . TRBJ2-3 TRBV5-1 TGCGCCAGCGGCTTGGCCGGCGGGGGTCGCACAGATACGCAGTATTTT CASGLAGGGRTDTQYF
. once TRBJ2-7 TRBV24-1 TGTGCCACATGGACCACGGGGCCATCCCACTACGAGCAGTACTTC CATWTTGPSHYEQYF
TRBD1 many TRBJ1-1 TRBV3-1 TGTGCCAGCAGCCATGATGATGGGACGACAGGGGAAGCTTTCTTT CASSHDDGTTGEAFF
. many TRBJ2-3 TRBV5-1 TGCGCCAGCAGCGATGGACGCGGGGGCGGACTCACAGATACGCAGTATTTT CASSDGRGGGLTDTQYF
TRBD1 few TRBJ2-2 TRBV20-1 TGCAGTGCTAGATCCGACAGGGGACTGGGCACCGGGGAGCTGTTTTTT CSARSDRGLGTGELFF
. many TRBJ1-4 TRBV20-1 TGCAGTGCGACGAACAGTGCAACTAATGAAAAACTGTTTTTT CSATNSATNEKLFF
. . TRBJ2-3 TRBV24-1 TGTGCCACCAGTGATCCAGGGCCCACAGATACGCAGTATTTT CATSDPGPTDTQYF
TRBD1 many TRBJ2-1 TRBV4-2 TGTGCCAGCAGCCAAGTAGAGTGGACAGGGGGTGAGCAGTTCTTC CASSQVEWTGGEQFF
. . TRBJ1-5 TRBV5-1 TGCGCCAGCGGCCCTGATCCCACAGGGAGCAACCAGCCCCAGCATTTT CASGPDPTGSNQPQHF
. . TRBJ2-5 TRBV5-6 TGTGCCAGCAGCTCGACGGGCGGACTCTACAACCCTTACAATGAGCAGTACTTC CASSSTGGLYNPYNEQYF
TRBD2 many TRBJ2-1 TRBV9 TGTGCCAGCAGCGTAGTGACTAGCGGGGCAAACAATGAGCAGTTCTTC CASSVVTSGANNEQFF
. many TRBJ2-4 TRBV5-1 TGCGCCAGCAGCTCTCCGGGCAGGGGAGGTAACATTCAGTACTTC CASSSPGRGGNIQYF
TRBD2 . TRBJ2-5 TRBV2 TGTGCCAGCAGACCGGGACTAGCGGGGGGGCCTTTAGAGACCCAGTACTTC CASRPGLAGGPLETQYF
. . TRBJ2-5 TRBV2 TGTGCCAGCAGTGAAGCGGGAGGGACCCAGTACTTC CASSEAGGTQYF
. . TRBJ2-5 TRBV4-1 TGCGCCGGCAGCCAAAATCTTGGCCCAACCAGGAGCCAAGAGACCCAGTACTTC CAGSQNLGPTRSQETQYF
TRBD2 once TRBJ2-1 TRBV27 TGTGCCAGCAGTTTTTTTACTAGCGGGAGCTCCTACAATGAGCAGTTCTTC CASSFFTSGSSYNEQFF
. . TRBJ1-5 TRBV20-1 TGCAGTGCTAGAGGTTTTGGGAGGAGCAATCAGCCCCAGCATTTT CSARGFGRSNQPQHF
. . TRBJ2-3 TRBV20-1 TGCAGTGCTAGAGGGAGCACTAGCCCAGATACGCAGTATTTT CSARGSTSPDTQYF
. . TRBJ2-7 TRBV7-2 TGTGCCAGCAGCTTCGGACTAACCTACGAGCAGTACTTC CASSFGLTYEQYF
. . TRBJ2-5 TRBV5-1 TGCGCCAGCAGCTTGGGGCAGGCTCAAGAGACCCAGTACTTC CASSLGQAQETQYF
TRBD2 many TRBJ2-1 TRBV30 TGTGCCTGGAGTGTAGCGGGACCCTACAATGAGCAGTTCTTC CAWSVAGPYNEQFF
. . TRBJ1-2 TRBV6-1 TGTGCCAGCACCCCGTCTCCCGGGACTGAGTCGTGCTATGGCTACACCTTC CASTPSPGTESCYGYTF
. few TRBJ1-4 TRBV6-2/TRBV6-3 TGTGCCAGCAGACAAGGTAGTGAAAAACTGTTTTTT CASRQGSEKLFF
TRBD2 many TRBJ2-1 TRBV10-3 TGTGCCACCCGAGGTGGGACTAGCGGGGGGGCCAATGAGCAGTTCTTC CATRGGTSGGANEQFF
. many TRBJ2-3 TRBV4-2 TGTGCCAGCCCATCCTCCAGTCCAGATACGCAGTATTTT CASPSSSPDTQYF
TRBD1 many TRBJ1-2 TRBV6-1 TGTGCCAGCAGTGAAGCTACAGGGGTCGTTGATGGCTACACCTTC CASSEATGVVDGYTF
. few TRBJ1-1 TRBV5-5 TGTGCCAGCAGCTTGGTCGGCTTAGGAAAGAACACTGAAGCTTTCTTT CASSLVGLGKNTEAFF
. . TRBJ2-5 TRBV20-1 TGCAGTGCTATAGGGATTAGCGACCCAAGGGGGGAGACCCAGTACTTC CSAIGISDPRGETQYF
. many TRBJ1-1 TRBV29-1 TGCAGCGTTGGCAGGAAGAACACTGAAGCTTTCTTT CSVGRKNTEAFF
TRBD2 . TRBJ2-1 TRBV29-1 TGCAGCAGGCTAGCGGGAGGGGGGGATGAGCAGTTCTTC CSRLAGGGDEQFF
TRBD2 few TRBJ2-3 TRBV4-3 TGCGCCAGCAGCCAAGTGTTCAGGACTAGCGTCACAGATACGCAGTATTTT CASSQVFRTSVTDTQYF
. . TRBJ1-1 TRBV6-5 TGTGCCAGCAGTCCATACAGCTTCGCGAACACTGAAGCTTTCTTT CASSPYSFANTEAFF